These T cell receptor beta chains were read from a single sample in a study of response to subunit inactivated influenza vaccine. MiXCR was run by TCRdb on the RT-PCR reads, yielding one entry per CDR3 protein. The sample has about 520,000 distinct CDR3 sequences; around 25% are singletons. This material consisted of CD4+ T cells sorted from PBMCs, taken roughly 5 days after vaccination. These receptors originate from a man between 45 and 60 years old who received an inactivated influenza vaccine. Each CDR3 is given with its conserved first and last residue. The order of the fields is V gene, CDR3 length, CDR3 protein.

V: TRBV7-9; length: 15; CDR3: CASSLVRGPNTEAFF
V: TRBV29-1; length: 12; CDR3: CSAERGRETQYF
V: TRBV7-2; length: 16; CDR3: CASSLAFTYSNQPQHF
V: TRBV7-8; length: 15; CDR3: CASAHGGGLYNEQFF
V: TRBV4-2; length: 19; CDR3: CASTRRAGNFPTSDTEAFF
V: TRBV12-3/TRBV12-4; length: 11; CDR3: CATQANGELFF
V: TRBV20-1; length: 13; CDR3: CSARGRGDQPQHF
V: TRBV10-3; length: 13; CDR3: CAINSRTTGELFF
V: TRBV4-1; length: 17; CDR3: CASSLTSLARDSYEQYF
V: TRBV6-2/TRBV6-3; length: 12; CDR3: CASSYGQGEAFF
V: TRBV9; length: 14; CDR3: CASNLRDRGNEQFF
V: TRBV20-1; length: 12; CDR3: CSALHYTGELFF
V: TRBV7-2; length: 16; CDR3: CASTSRASGYYNEQFF
V: TRBV11-2; length: 13; CDR3: CASSLEGQGTQYF
V: TRBV7-9; length: 17; CDR3: CASSLAFTSGGTDTQYF
V: TRBV29-1; length: 13; CDR3: CSVVKKFTDTQYF
V: TRBV7-2; length: 13; CDR3: CASSWDGYQPQHF
V: TRBV20-1; length: 15; CDR3: CSARLRTGAYNEQFF
V: TRBV7-2; length: 13; CDR3: CASSLPELETQYF
V: TRBV7-9; length: 16; CDR3: CASSPGTGGNNSPLHF
V: TRBV9; length: 13; CDR3: CASSVEQGYEQYF
V: TRBV4-3; length: 15; CDR3: CASSQERRVTGELFF
V: TRBV20-1; length: 13; CDR3: CSASSGHNSPLHF
V: TRBV3-1; length: 14; CDR3: CASSQDTRRQPQHF
V: TRBV20-1; length: 16; CDR3: CSARDFRGGSTDTQYF
V: TRBV6-2/TRBV6-3; length: 14; CDR3: CASTTGRGRYEQYF
V: TRBV5-6; length: 14; CDR3: CASSFPAFSAEAFF
V: TRBV6-1; length: 12; CDR3: CASRAGVRPQHF
V: TRBV7-9; length: 15; CDR3: CASSSGLAEYNEQFF
V: TRBV20-1; length: 12; CDR3: CSASRGIYEQYF
V: TRBV4-3; length: 15; CDR3: CASSQDPHVGETQYF
V: TRBV5-1; length: 16; CDR3: CASSLGTVRSQETQYF
V: TRBV12-3/TRBV12-4; length: 14; CDR3: CASSFYPRDGEQYF
V: TRBV30; length: 14; CDR3: CAWSGRGGYNEQFF
V: TRBV5-1; length: 14; CDR3: CASSFDGINEKLFF
V: TRBV5-1; length: 14; CDR3: CASSFTGFGSPLHF
V: TRBV4-1; length: 16; CDR3: CASSQPIDREGTEAFF
V: TRBV20-1; length: 11; CDR3: CSGRTGFEQFF
V: TRBV20-1; length: 11; CDR3: CSTTSGETQYF